Presented here are 11 T cell receptor beta chains from one specimen sequenced in a study of blood T cell repertoires in COVID-19. Sequencing used immunoSEQ multiplex PCR; TCRdb keeps in-frame clones, though not all of them. The table lists just over 650,000 clones, approximately 90% of them singletons. The specimen sequenced was peripheral blood. These receptors all stem from a woman between 18 and 29 years old with acute or convalescent COVID-19.

V is TRBV27 and J is TRBJ1-2; 8 positions agree with TRBD1. The CDR3 has 16 amino acids. Germline V gene data show CDR1 as MNHEY and CDR2 as SMNVEV (reference sequence). V lost 6 bases to trimming and J lost 3 bases; unmatched junction nucleotides: 12. CDR3 nucleotide sequence: TGTGCCAGCAGATCAATGGGGGACAGGTTTTACTATGGCTACACCTTC. Encoded protein: CASRSMGDRFYYGYTF.

The V and J genes are TRBV19 and TRBJ1-2, with 9 bases that match TRBD1. The J segment lost 7 bases and the V segment lost 7 bases, leaving 25 bases of the junction unmatched. The CDR3 totals 19 residues. Germline V gene sequence: CDR1 LNHDA, CDR2 SQIVND (reference sequence). CDR3 residues: CASIDFPRGPATGGGGYTF. The CDR3 bases are TGTGCCAGTATAGATTTTCCACGGGGACCTGCCACAGGGGGCGGTGGCTACACCTTC.

V is TRBV4-3 and J is TRBJ2-1, with no clear D. V shed 4 bases and J shed 5 bases, with 12 bases lying between them. Germline values: CDR1 LGHNA, CDR2 YSLEER. The CDR3 has 14 amino acids. DNA for the CDR3: TGCGCCAGCAGCCTAGCCAGCCTAGACAATGAGCAGTTCTTC. It specifies CASSLASLDNEQFF.

CDR3 sequence: CAWSPGYLALMNTEAFF. CDR3 sequence (DNA): TGTGCCTGGAGCCCCGGGTACCTGGCCTTAATGAACACTGAAGCTTTCTTT. The genes are TRBV30 and TRBJ1-1; D remains ambiguous. The germline CDR1 and CDR2 sequences are GTSNPN and SVGIG (reference sequence). The CDR3 spans 17 residues. The V and J ends lost 3 bases and 0 bases respectively, with 20 bases between them. Variable domain in full (rest from reference TRBV30 and TRBJ1-1): SQTIHQWPATLVQPVGSPLSLECTVEGTSNPNLYWYRQAAGRGLQLLFYSVGIGQISSEVPQNLSASRPQDRQFILSSKKLLLSDSGFYLCAWSPGYLALMNTEAFFGQGTRLTVV.

V usage is TRBV9 and J usage is TRBJ1-2, with 8 bases aligning to TRBD1. V shed 4 bases and J 8 bases; nucleotides not matched to a gene: 16. Germline CDR1 and CDR2: SGDLS and YYNGEE. The CDR3 length is 16 residues. The CDR3 is CASSLGQGVVGGGYTF. The CDR3 DNA reads as TGTGCCAGCAGCCTAGGACAGGGAGTGGTAGGGGGCGGCTACACCTTC. Looking up the rest from reference TRBV9 and TRBJ1-2 gives the full variable domain: DSGVTQTPKHLITATGQRVTLRCSPRSGDLSVYWYQQSLDQGLQFLIQYYNGEERAKGNILERFSAQQFPDLHSELNLSSLELGDSALYFCASSLGQGVVGGGYTFGSGTRLTVV.

This chain joins TRBV12-5 and TRBJ2-7; no firm D call. Per germline, CDR1 LGHNT and CDR2 FRNRAP. CDR3 size: 13 residues. The V end lost 7 bases, the J end lost 3 bases, and 13 bases lay between the germline ends. The CDR3, as DNA: TGTGCTAGTGCCTTGGGCACCCACTACGAGCAGTACTTC. Amino acids: CASALGTHYEQYF.

The chain is built from TRBV30 and TRBJ1-2; no clear D gene. Per the germline V gene, CDR1 is GTSNPN and CDR2 is SVGIG (reference sequence). Trimming took 3 bases from V and 7 from J, leaving 15 bases between them. CDR3 length equals 13 residues. CDR3 protein: CAWRGWAAGGYTF. The DNA of the CDR3 is TGTGCCTGGAGGGGATGGGCGGCGGGTGGCTACACCTTC.

Turning to this clone: The sample contains more than one DNA sequence encoding this CDR3. The V and J genes are TRBV4-2 and TRBJ2-3; TRBD2 matches 15 bases. V lost 1 base and J lost 4; bases outside the gene matches: 0. Germline V lookup: CDR1 LGHNA, CDR2 YNFKEQ. This CDR3 has 16 residues. The CDR3 protein is CASSQGTSGGADTQYF. The CDR3 DNA reads TGTGCCAGCAGCCAAGGGACTAGCGGGGGGGCAGATACGCAGTATTTT.

This sequence joins TRBV25-1 and TRBJ2-3; the D gene is possibly TRBD1 (6 bases). The germline V gene has CDR1 MGHDK and CDR2 SYGVNS. Trimming left V 7 bases short and J 6 bases short, with 17 bases between. CDR3 length: 14 residues. For the CDR3, the DNA is TGTGCCAGCATCTCCAGGGGTCCTAGGGATACGCAGTATTTT. It translates to CASISRGPRDTQYF.

The V call is TRBV21-1, the J call TRBJ1-1; TRBD1 is the table's D call, not checked against the DNA. TRBV21-1 has pseudogene status. The CDR3 contains 14 residues. In DNA, the CDR3 is TGTGCCAGCAGCAAAGAGACAGGGGGTCTTGAAGCTTTCTTT. This translates into CASSKETGGLEAFF.

The chain recombines TRBV4-2 with TRBJ2-7; D is ambiguous. Trimming took 4 bases from V and 5 from J, leaving 15 bases between them. The CDR3 spans 14 residues. Germline CDR1 LGHNA, CDR2 YNFKEQ. The CDR3 here is CASSRNYLSDEQYF. The CDR3 DNA sequence: TGTGCCAGCAGCCGGAACTACCTCTCGGACGAGCAGTACTTC.